This T cell receptor beta chain stems from a study of cytomegalovirus exposure and HLA in healthy donors. Study outcomes and limitations: Earlier results showed most TCR beta V segments being productive about 87% or about 30% of the time. With high specificity and sensitivity, the classifier reportedly diagnosed cytomegalovirus status.

Germline CDR1 MNHEY, CDR2 SVGAGI. Trimming removed 5 bases from V and 2 bases from J; junction bases left unmatched: 2. This CDR3 contains 14 residues. About this clone: Antigen specificity is unknown.

13 Jbeta primers and 60 Vbeta primers were used for the PCR. Using immunoSEQ multiplex PCR, the repertoire was profiled, and TCRdb retains in-frame clones only, with some absent. The sample contains approximately 40,000 clones, around 86% of which appear only once. This clonotype was obtained from a woman aged 40 to 50 in good health and CMV-seropositive. The rearrangement joins TRBV6-5 to TRBJ2-5; 10 nucleotides line up with TRBD2. The sample taken for sequencing was PBMCs. The CDR3 is CASSLLAGQETQYF. The CDR3 nucleotides are TGTGCCAGCAGTCTACTAGCGGGGCAAGAGACCCAGTACTTC.